A selection of T cell receptor beta chains follows, all from one sample in a study of blood T cell repertoires in COVID-19. The assay was immunoSEQ multiplex PCR, and TCRdb's table has in-frame clones only and misses some. In the table there are tens of thousands of clones, around 80% of which are singletons. Material: peripheral blood. All receptors derive from a human donor in a cohort sampled during active COVID-19. Both conserved end residues are part of each CDR3. D genes are given only for firm matches. Size is omitted from some rows. Given values are once, few, many or a class for expanded clones.

>TRBJ2-2|-|-|TRBV5-1
CASGPGINTGELFF
TGCGCCAGCGGACCCGGGATTAACACCGGGGAGCTGTTTTTT
>TRBJ1-1|-|-|TRBV24-1
CATSDRVTSEAFF
TGTGCCACCAGTGACAGGGTAACCTCTGAAGCTTTCTTT
>TRBJ1-2|-|-|TRBV4-3
CASSQDVFQGTNYGYTF
TGCGCCAGCAGCCAAGATGTGTTCCAGGGTACTAACTATGGCTACACCTTC
>TRBJ1-1|-|-|TRBV9
CASSVEGGANTEAFF
TGTGCCAGCAGCGTAGAAGGAGGAGCAAACACTGAAGCTTTCTTT
>TRBJ2-7|few|-|TRBV29-1
CSVLETSEQYF
TGCAGCGTCCTCGAGACTAGCGAGCAGTACTTC
>TRBJ2-7|-|-|TRBV1
CTSSQDREGSYEQYF
TGCACCAGCAGCCAAGACCGAGAGGGCTCCTACGAGCAGTACTTC
>TRBJ2-7|-|-|TRBV29-1
CSVKSPEGGYEQYF
TGCAGCGTCAAAAGTCCCGAAGGAGGCTACGAGCAGTACTTC
>TRBJ2-2|-|-|TRBV7-9
CASSLDRNTGELFF
TGTGCCAGCAGCTTAGACAGAAACACCGGGGAGCTGTTTTTT
>TRBJ2-5|-|-|TRBV6-2/TRBV6-3
CASSYGPETQYF
TGTGCCAGCAGTTACGGCCCAGAGACCCAGTACTTC
>TRBJ1-6|-|-|TRBV13
CASSLESGLNNSPLHF
TGTGCCAGCAGCTTAGAATCGGGACTCAATAATTCACCCCTCCACTTT
>TRBJ2-7|-|TRBD1|TRBV7-6
CASSLAPGQATYEQYF
TGTGCCAGCAGCTTAGCACCGGGACAGGCCACCTACGAGCAGTACTTC
>TRBJ1-3|-|-|TRBV7-8
CASSLGRRGNTIYF
TGTGCCAGCAGCTTAGGGAGAAGGGGAAACACCATATATTTT
>TRBJ2-7|-|-|TRBV30
CAWSLRLTSSYEQYF
TGTGCCTGGAGTCTCCGACTAACCAGCTCCTACGAGCAGTACTTC
>TRBJ2-3|-|TRBD2|TRBV6-4
CASSGTSGASDTQYF
TGTGCCAGCAGCGGGACTAGCGGGGCATCAGATACGCAGTATTTT
>TRBJ2-1|-|-|TRBV14
CASSQMGAPYNEQFF
TGTGCCAGCAGCCAGATGGGAGCCCCCTACAATGAGCAGTTCTTC
>TRBJ2-7|-|TRBD1|TRBV19
CASSPGTVGDEQYF
TGTGCCAGTAGCCCCGGGACAGTAGGAGACGAGCAGTACTTC
>TRBJ2-4|-|TRBD2|TRBV5-8
CASSLAYSGSDPKNIQYF
TGTGCCAGCAGCTTGGCCTATAGCGGGAGCGACCCTAAAAACATTCAGTACTTC
>TRBJ2-5|-|TRBD2|TRBV4-2
CASSQDPSGGAETQYF
TGTGCCAGCAGCCAAGATCCTAGCGGGGGGGCGGAGACCCAGTACTTC
>TRBJ2-5|-|TRBD2|TRBV27
CASSFRLAGETQYF
TGTGCCAGCAGTTTCCGACTAGCGGGGGAGACCCAGTACTTC
>TRBJ2-1|-|TRBD2|TRBV7-6
CASSSWTSGGADEQFF
TGTGCCAGCAGCTCCTGGACTAGCGGGGGGGCCGATGAGCAGTTCTTC
>TRBJ1-2|-|-|TRBV6-2/TRBV6-3
CASSHRTNYGYTF
TGTGCCAGCAGTCACAGGACTAACTATGGCTACACCTTC
>TRBJ1-2|-|TRBD1|TRBV6-5
CASTLSPPGQNGYTF
TGTGCCAGCACCCTTAGTCCCCCGGGACAGAATGGCTACACCTTC
>TRBJ2-1|-|TRBD2|TRBV4-3
CASSQTSALYNEQFF
TGCGCCAGCAGCCAAACTAGCGCTTTGTACAATGAGCAGTTCTTC
>TRBJ1-1|-|TRBD1|TRBV12-3/TRBV12-4
CASSRTGGEAFF
TGTGCCAGCAGTAGGACAGGGGGAGAAGCTTTCTTT
>TRBJ1-2|once|-|TRBV5-8
CASSPRDWAGDGYTF
TGTGCCAGCAGCCCCCGGGACTGGGCCGGAGATGGCTACACCTTC
>TRBJ2-5|-|TRBD1|TRBV9
CASSGTGVETQYF
TGTGCCAGCAGCGGGACAGGGGTTGAGACCCAGTACTTC
>TRBJ1-1|-|-|TRBV7-9
CASSSLKMEAFF
TGTGCCAGCAGCTCCCTAAAAATGGAAGCTTTCTTT
>TRBJ2-1|-|TRBD1|TRBV28
CASSVGQLYNEQFF
TGTGCCAGCAGTGTGGGACAGCTCTACAATGAGCAGTTCTTC
>TRBJ2-1|-|TRBD1|TRBV9
CASSVPGGNEQFF
TGTGCCAGCAGCGTTCCAGGGGGCAATGAGCAGTTCTTC
>TRBJ1-2|-|-|TRBV14
CASSQDPRVNYGYTF
TGTGCCAGCAGCCAAGATCCCAGGGTTAACTATGGCTACACCTTC
>TRBJ2-7|-|TRBD2|TRBV4-3
CASSQAAATSIHEQYF
TGCGCCAGCAGTCAAGCGGCTGCGACTAGCATCCACGAGCAGTACTTC
>TRBJ2-6|-|TRBD1|TRBV9
CASSVGGGPGANVLTF
TGTGCCAGCAGCGTAGGAGGGGGCCCTGGGGCCAACGTCCTGACTTTC
>TRBJ2-7|-|-|TRBV30
CAIQGRAKDEQYF
TGTGCCATCCAGGGGAGGGCTAAGGACGAGCAGTACTTC